Reported below is one TCR beta chain. This sample is part of a study of blood T cell repertoires in COVID-19. Generated by immunoSEQ multiplex PCR, the TCRdb table keeps only in-frame clones and is missing some. The data show 330,000 or so clones, approximately 84% seen once. The CDR3 is 12 amino acids. Looked up from germline, CDR1 is SQVTM and CDR2 is ANQGSEA. V dropped 6 bases and J dropped 5 bases, with 11 bases sitting between them. This chain uses TRBV29-1 with TRBJ1-5; the D gene is possibly TRBD1 (5 bases). This clonotype originated in a woman aged 25 to 39 who had recovered from COVID-19. Sequenced sample: PBMCs or T cells enriched from blood (not recorded which). The CDR3 is CSVQDMDQPQHF. Here the CDR3 DNA reads TGCAGCGTACAGGATATGGATCAGCCCCAGCATTTT.